A selection of T cell receptor beta chains follows, all from one sample in a study of cytomegalovirus exposure and HLA in healthy donors. Profiling relied on immunoSEQ multiplex PCR, and the TCRdb table lists in-frame clones only, not all of them. This table holds over 70,000 clones, about three quarters found once. Sequencing was performed on PBMCs. These receptors were collected from a man aged 45-60 years in good health and CMV-seropositive. Each CDR3 is given with its conserved first and last residue. A D gene is named only where the DNA matches it firmly. The size of a clone is reported for some rows only, either as once, few or many, or as a class for expanded clones.

D gene: -; clone size: -; V gene: TRBV9; J gene: TRBJ2-2; CDR3 DNA: TGTGCCAGCAGCGTAGTTGGCAGGAACACCGGGGAGCTGTTTTTT; CDR3 protein: CASSVVGRNTGELFF
D gene: -; clone size: -; V gene: TRBV12-5; J gene: TRBJ2-6; CDR3 DNA: TGTGCTAGTGGTTTGACGGGGTACAGCTCTGGGGCCAACGTCCTGACTTTC; CDR3 protein: CASGLTGYSSGANVLTF
D gene: TRBD1; clone size: few; V gene: TRBV30; J gene: TRBJ2-2; CDR3 DNA: TGTGCCTGGAGTGGCAGGGGGCGCGACACCGGGGAGCTGTTTTTT; CDR3 protein: CAWSGRGRDTGELFF
D gene: TRBD1; clone size: -; V gene: TRBV15; J gene: TRBJ1-1; CDR3 DNA: TGTGCCACCAGCATGGACAGGGGTCGACTCTTCTTT; CDR3 protein: CATSMDRGRLFF
D gene: -; clone size: -; V gene: TRBV7-3; J gene: TRBJ2-6; CDR3 DNA: TGTGCCAGCAGCAATAAGAGCTCTGGGGCCAACGTCCTGACTTTC; CDR3 protein: CASSNKSSGANVLTF
D gene: TRBD2; clone size: -; V gene: TRBV19; J gene: TRBJ2-3; CDR3 DNA: TGTGCCAGTAGTGTAAGCGGGAGTAAAACAGATACGCAGTATTTT; CDR3 protein: CASSVSGSKTDTQYF
D gene: -; clone size: -; V gene: TRBV11-2; J gene: TRBJ2-7; CDR3 DNA: TGTGCCAGCAGCTTAGAGGCTAGCGTTAGGTACGAGCAGTACTTC; CDR3 protein: CASSLEASVRYEQYF
D gene: TRBD2; clone size: -; V gene: TRBV15; J gene: TRBJ2-7; CDR3 DNA: TGTGCCACCAGCAGACCAGCGGGAGGAACTAGCGGGAGGTACGCCTACGAGCAGTACTTC; CDR3 protein: CATSRPAGGTSGRYAYEQYF
D gene: -; clone size: few; V gene: TRBV27; J gene: TRBJ2-7; CDR3 DNA: TGTGCCAGCAGTTTGTCTGGGACACTCTACGAGCAGTACTTC; CDR3 protein: CASSLSGTLYEQYF
D gene: TRBD2; clone size: -; V gene: TRBV7-7; J gene: TRBJ2-5; CDR3 DNA: TGTGCTAGCACCATGGGACTAGCGGAAGAGACCCAGTACTTC; CDR3 protein: CASTMGLAEETQYF
D gene: TRBD2; clone size: -; V gene: TRBV7-2; J gene: TRBJ2-7; CDR3 DNA: TGTGCCAGCAGCTTGACTAGCGGGAGTTACGAGCAGTACTTC; CDR3 protein: CASSLTSGSYEQYF
D gene: -; clone size: -; V gene: TRBV19; J gene: TRBJ2-2; CDR3 DNA: TGTGCCAGTAGTGAAAGGAGGGCCATCGGGGAGCTGTTTTTT; CDR3 protein: CASSERRAIGELFF
D gene: -; clone size: -; V gene: TRBV18; J gene: TRBJ1-2; CDR3 DNA: TGTGCCAGCTCACCGGCAGGGATAGACTATGGCTACACCTTC; CDR3 protein: CASSPAGIDYGYTF
D gene: -; clone size: -; V gene: TRBV19; J gene: TRBJ2-5; CDR3 DNA: TGTGCCAGTAGTCCAGGGACATCCCTCCAAGAGACCCAGTACTTC; CDR3 protein: CASSPGTSLQETQYF
D gene: -; clone size: few; V gene: TRBV6-5; J gene: TRBJ1-2; CDR3 DNA: TGTGCCAGCAGGCTAACAGCTAACTATGGCTACACCTTC; CDR3 protein: CASRLTANYGYTF
D gene: -; clone size: -; V gene: TRBV6-4; J gene: TRBJ2-3; CDR3 DNA: TGTGCCAGCAGTGACTCTGGCGGGGCCAGGACAGATACGCAGTATTTT; CDR3 protein: CASSDSGGARTDTQYF
D gene: TRBD2; clone size: -; V gene: TRBV6-5; J gene: TRBJ2-3; CDR3 DNA: TGTGCCAGCAGTTGGACTAGCGAGCGCACAGATACGCAGTATTTT; CDR3 protein: CASSWTSERTDTQYF
D gene: TRBD2; clone size: -; V gene: TRBV11-2; J gene: TRBJ2-3; CDR3 DNA: TGTGCCAGCGGACTAGCAGCCACAGATACGCAGTATTTT; CDR3 protein: CASGLAATDTQYF
D gene: -; clone size: -; V gene: TRBV10-3; J gene: TRBJ2-1; CDR3 DNA: TGTGCCATCAGTGAGTCCCCTAGCAGCTACAATGAGCAGTTCTTC; CDR3 protein: CAISESPSSYNEQFF
D gene: -; clone size: -; V gene: TRBV30; J gene: TRBJ1-1; CDR3 DNA: TGTGCCTGGAGCGAACAGGGTCGGGCTTTCTTT; CDR3 protein: CAWSEQGRAFF